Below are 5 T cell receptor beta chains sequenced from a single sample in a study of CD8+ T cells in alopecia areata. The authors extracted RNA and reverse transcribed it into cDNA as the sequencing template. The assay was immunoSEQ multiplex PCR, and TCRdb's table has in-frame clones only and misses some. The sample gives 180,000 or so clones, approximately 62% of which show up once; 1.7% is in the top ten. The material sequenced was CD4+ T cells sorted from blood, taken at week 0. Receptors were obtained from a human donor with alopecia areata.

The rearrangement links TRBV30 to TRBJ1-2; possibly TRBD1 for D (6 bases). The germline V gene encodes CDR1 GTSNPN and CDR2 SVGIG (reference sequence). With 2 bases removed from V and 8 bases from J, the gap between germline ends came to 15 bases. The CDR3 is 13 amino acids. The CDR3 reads CAWSLTGLSGYTF. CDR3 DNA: TGTGCCTGGAGTCTTACAGGGCTATCAGGCTACACCTTC.

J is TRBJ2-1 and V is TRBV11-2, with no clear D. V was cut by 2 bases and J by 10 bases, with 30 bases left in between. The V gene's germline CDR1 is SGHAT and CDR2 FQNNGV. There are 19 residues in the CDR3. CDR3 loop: CASSLNPYATQPPSEEQFF. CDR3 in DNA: TGTGCCAGCAGCTTAAATCCCTATGCGACTCAGCCCCCTTCGGAAGAGCAGTTCTTC.

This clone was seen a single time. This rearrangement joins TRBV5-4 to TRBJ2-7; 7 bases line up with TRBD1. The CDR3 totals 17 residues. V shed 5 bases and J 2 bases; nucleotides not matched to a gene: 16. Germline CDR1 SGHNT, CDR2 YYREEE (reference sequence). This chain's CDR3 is CASRPGQRATTAYEQYF. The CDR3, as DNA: TGTGCCAGCAGGCCGGGACAGAGAGCCACAACCGCCTACGAGCAGTACTTC.

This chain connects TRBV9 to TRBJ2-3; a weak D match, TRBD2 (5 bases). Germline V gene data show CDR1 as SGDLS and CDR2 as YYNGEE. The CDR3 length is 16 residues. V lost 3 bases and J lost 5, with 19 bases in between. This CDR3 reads CASSATGIPPIDTQYF. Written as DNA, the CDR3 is TGTGCCAGCAGCGCGACCGGGATCCCCCCGATAGATACGCAGTATTTT.

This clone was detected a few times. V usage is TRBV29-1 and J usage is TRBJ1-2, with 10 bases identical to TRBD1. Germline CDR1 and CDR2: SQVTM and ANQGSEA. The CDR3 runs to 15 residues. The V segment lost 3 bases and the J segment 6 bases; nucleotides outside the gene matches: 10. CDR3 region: CSVEYWGQGRNGYTF. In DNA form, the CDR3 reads TGCAGCGTTGAGTATTGGGGACAGGGGAGGAATGGCTACACCTTC. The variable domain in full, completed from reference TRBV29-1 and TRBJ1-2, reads SAVISQKPSRDICQRGTSLTIQCQVDSQVTMMFWYRQQPGQSLTLIATANQGSEATYESGFVIDKFPISRPNLTFSTLTVSNMSPEDSSIYLCSVEYWGQGRNGYTFGSGTRLTVV.